These T cell receptor beta chains were read from a single sample in a study of T cells in Graves' hyperthyroidism and ophthalmopathy. TCRdb recomputed calls from the multiplex PCR reads with MiXCR, one row per CDR3 protein. The sample carries some 300,000 distinct CDR3 sequences, roughly 13% recorded once. The material sequenced was blood. These receptors all come from a woman aged 25 to 39 with Graves' hyperthyroidism that later progressed to Graves' ophthalmopathy. Both conserved end residues are trimmed from each CDR3. Fields, in order: clone size, J gene, V gene, CDR3 protein. Clone size is given for some rows only: seen once, a few or many times, or a class if the clone is expanded.

>many|TRBJ2-4|TRBV27
ASSLGPQRGENIQY
>many|TRBJ2-5|TRBV28
ASSFFDRAGTQY
>few|TRBJ2-3|TRBV7-6
ASSPDWGRTDTQY
>many|TRBJ2-2|TRBV6-5
ASSYWLTTGELF
>NA|TRBJ1-4|TRBV28
ASSRGQAEKLF
>few|TRBJ1-4|TRBV15
ATIEAGDREKLF
>many|TRBJ1-3|TRBV28
AASPGGLSGNTIY
>NA|TRBJ2-2|TRBV3-1
ASSANRGVAGGELF
>many|TRBJ2-1|TRBV4-2
ASSQDALAGLSNEQF
>many|TRBJ2-1|TRBV5-1
ASSLGTGGFWDEQF
>many|TRBJ2-7|TRBV2
ASSSGLRTSYEQY
>many|TRBJ2-7|TRBV30
AWRMSGPYEQY
>many|TRBJ1-1|TRBV3-1
ASSHRTGGFINTEAF
>many|TRBJ1-1|TRBV5-1
ASSLDDRGRLAEAF
>many|TRBJ1-5|TRBV6-1
ASSSLPGTGNQPQH
>NA|TRBJ2-7|TRBV7-2
ASSASGIHEQY
>many|TRBJ2-7|TRBV6-2/TRBV6-3
ASSPGTGLYEQY
>many|TRBJ2-5|TRBV20-1
SARIPLAGTGWETQY
>many|TRBJ2-7|TRBV7-9
ASSAGGAGNYEQY
>many|TRBJ2-7|TRBV7-2
ASSLTTYEQY
>many|TRBJ2-3|TRBV2
ASSDERGDTQY
>many|TRBJ2-7|TRBV7-2
ASSLGGGLASYEQY
>many|TRBJ2-7|TRBV7-9
ASSPNSLPPYYEQY
>NA|TRBJ2-3|TRBV6-1
ASNGAGDFTDTQY
>few|TRBJ1-1|TRBV25-1
ASSGDPDRATVNTEAF
>many|TRBJ2-7|TRBV7-2
ASSLGGLAGTEQY
>many|TRBJ2-7|TRBV7-2
ASSWKGTASYEQY
>many|TRBJ2-3|TRBV7-8
ASSELGITDTQY
>many|TRBJ1-5|TRBV20-1
SASSGATRPQH
>few|TRBJ2-7|TRBV4-3
ASSQDQVREGYEQY
>many|TRBJ2-3|TRBV12-3/TRBV12-4
ASSSDRYFTDTQY
>NA|TRBJ2-7|TRBV9
ASSPWGTSDSYEQY
>NA|TRBJ2-3|TRBV28
ASSFFLIARAGTDTQY
>many|TRBJ2-7|TRBV28
ASSSPSHGSYEQY
>NA|TRBJ2-6|TRBV11-3
ASSPRQLGANVLT
>many|TRBJ1-5|TRBV28
ASSLRTGDDNQPQH
>many|TRBJ1-5|TRBV2
ASSPPGGTGEPQH
>few|TRBJ2-3|TRBV7-3
ASSLSSADTQY
>NA|TRBJ2-5|TRBV4-1
ASSHRDRGGETQY
>many|TRBJ1-5|TRBV15
ATLDATEGQPQH
>many|TRBJ1-1|TRBV12-3/TRBV12-4
ASSRPPFDTEAF
>many|TRBJ2-7|TRBV18
ASSPSSGTYEQY
>many|TRBJ2-7|TRBV13
ASSFDRSPSYEQY
>many|TRBJ2-5|TRBV5-1
ASSLSGDYQETQY
>many|TRBJ2-3|TRBV7-2
ASSLHPASAADTQY
>many|TRBJ1-3|TRBV10-3
AISESPGLQSGNTIY
>many|TRBJ2-7|TRBV4-3
ASSQDPAGKYEQY
>NA|TRBJ1-3|TRBV24-1
ATSDGGGPGNTIY
>many|TRBJ1-1|TRBV30
AWKEGRNTEAF
>many|TRBJ2-5|TRBV7-7
ASSLGGGINQETQY
>many|TRBJ1-2|TRBV12-3/TRBV12-4
ASTAGGLYGYT